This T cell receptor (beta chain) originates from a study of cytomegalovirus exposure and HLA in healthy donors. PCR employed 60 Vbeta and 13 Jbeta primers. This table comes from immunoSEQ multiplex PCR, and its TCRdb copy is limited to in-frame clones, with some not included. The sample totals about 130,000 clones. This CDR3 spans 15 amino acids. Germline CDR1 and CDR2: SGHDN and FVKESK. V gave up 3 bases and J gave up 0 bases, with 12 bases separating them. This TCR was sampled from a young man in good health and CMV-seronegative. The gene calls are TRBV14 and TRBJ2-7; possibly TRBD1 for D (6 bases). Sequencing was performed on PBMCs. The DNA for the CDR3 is TGTGCCAGCAGCCAGTCCCGGGACAACTCCTACGAGCAGTACTTC. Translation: CASSQSRDNSYEQYF. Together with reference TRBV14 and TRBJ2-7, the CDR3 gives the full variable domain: EAGVTQFPSHSVIEKGQTVTLRCDPISGHDNLYWYRRVMGKEIKFLLHFVKESKQDESGMPNNRFLAERTGGTYSTLKVQPAELEDSGVYFCASSQSRDNSYEQYFGPGTRLTVT.